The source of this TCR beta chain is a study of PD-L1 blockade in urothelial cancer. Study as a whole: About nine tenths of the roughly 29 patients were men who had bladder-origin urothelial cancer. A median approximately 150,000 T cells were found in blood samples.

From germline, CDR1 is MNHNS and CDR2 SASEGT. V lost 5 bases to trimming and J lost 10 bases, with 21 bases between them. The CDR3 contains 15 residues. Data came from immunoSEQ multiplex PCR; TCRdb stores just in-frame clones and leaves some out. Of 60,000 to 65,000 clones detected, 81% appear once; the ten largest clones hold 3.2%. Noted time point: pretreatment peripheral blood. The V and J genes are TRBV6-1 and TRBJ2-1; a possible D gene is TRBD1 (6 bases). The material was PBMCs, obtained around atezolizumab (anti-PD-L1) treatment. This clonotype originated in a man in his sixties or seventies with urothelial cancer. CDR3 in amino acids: CASSSGYSGGKEQFF. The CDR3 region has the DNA TGTGCCAGCAGTTCCGGCTACAGTGGGGGCAAAGAGCAGTTCTTC.